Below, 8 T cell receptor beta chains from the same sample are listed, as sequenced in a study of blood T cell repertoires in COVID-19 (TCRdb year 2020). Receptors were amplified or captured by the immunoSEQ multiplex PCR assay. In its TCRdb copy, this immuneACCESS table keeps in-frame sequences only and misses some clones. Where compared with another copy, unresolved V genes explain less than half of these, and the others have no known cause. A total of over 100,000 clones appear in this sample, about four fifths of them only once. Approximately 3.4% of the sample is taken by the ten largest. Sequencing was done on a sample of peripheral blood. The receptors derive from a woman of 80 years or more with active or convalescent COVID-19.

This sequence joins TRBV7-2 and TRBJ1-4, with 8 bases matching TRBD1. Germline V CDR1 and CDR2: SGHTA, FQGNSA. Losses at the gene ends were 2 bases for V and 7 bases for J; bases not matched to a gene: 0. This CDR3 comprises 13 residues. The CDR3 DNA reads TGTGCCAGCAGCTTACAGGGGGCTGAAAAACTGTTTTTT. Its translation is CASSLQGAEKLFF.

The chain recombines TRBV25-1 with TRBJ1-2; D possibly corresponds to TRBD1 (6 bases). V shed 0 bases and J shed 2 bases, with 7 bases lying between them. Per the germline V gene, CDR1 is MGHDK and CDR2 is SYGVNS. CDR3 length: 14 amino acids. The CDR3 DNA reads TGTGCCAGCAGTGAATATCAGGGGAACTATGGCTACACCTTC. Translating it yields CASSEYQGNYGYTF.

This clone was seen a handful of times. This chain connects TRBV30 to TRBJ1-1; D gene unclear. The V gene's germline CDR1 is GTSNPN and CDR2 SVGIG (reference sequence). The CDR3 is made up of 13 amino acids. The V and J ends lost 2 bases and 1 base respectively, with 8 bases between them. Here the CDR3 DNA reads TGTGCCTGGAGTTTCACACGGAACACTGAAGCTTTCTTT. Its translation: CAWSFTRNTEAFF.

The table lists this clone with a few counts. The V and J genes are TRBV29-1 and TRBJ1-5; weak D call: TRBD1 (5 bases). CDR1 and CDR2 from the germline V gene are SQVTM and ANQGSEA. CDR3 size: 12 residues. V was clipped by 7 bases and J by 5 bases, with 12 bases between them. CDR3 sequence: CSGGTRDQPQHF. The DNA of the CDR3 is TGCAGCGGCGGGACTAGGGATCAGCCCCAGCATTTT.

The CDR3 loop is CASSQGLTGEQYF. The CDR3 DNA is TGTGCCAGCAGCCAGGGACTTACAGGCGAGCAGTACTTC. V is TRBV9 and J is TRBJ2-7; D is possibly TRBD2 (6 bases). CDR1 is SGDLS and CDR2 is YYNGEE in the germline V gene. This CDR3 contains 13 residues. Deletions cut 4 bases from V and 6 bases from J, with 14 bases between.

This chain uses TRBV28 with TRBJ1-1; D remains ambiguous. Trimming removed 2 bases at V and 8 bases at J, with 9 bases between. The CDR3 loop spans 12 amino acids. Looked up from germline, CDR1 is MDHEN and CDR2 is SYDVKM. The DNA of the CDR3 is TGTGCCAGCAGTTTAGTCTCCAGAGAAGCTTTCTTT. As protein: CASSLVSREAFF.

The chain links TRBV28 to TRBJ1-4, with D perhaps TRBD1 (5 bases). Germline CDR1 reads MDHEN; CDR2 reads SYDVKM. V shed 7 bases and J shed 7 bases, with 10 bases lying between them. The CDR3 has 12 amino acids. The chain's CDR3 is CASKGLVEKLFF. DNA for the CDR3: TGTGCCAGCAAGGGGCTAGTTGAAAAACTGTTTTTT.

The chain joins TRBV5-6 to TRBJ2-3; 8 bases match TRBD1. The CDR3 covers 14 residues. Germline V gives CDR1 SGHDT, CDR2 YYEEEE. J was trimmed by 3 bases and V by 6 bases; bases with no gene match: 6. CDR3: CASMTGEVTDTQYF. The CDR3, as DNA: TGTGCCAGCATGACAGGGGAAGTAACAGATACGCAGTATTTT.